This T cell receptor beta chain was captured by sequencing in a study of blood T cell repertoires in COVID-19 (TCRdb year 2020). Concerning the study at large: Samples from collaborators originated in the United States, Italy and Spain and spanned both the acute and convalescent phases of COVID-19. The prospective study material was composed of cDNA or gDNA derived from T cells, B-cell-depleted T cells, or PBMCs. Subjects who had been exposed to COVID-19, were actively infected with it, or had recovered from it provided the deeply sampled blood TCRbeta repertoires that made up the dataset. The repertoires were made available in a free public database intended to serve as a resource for research on the immune response to SARS-CoV-2. Samples came from the ongoing ImmuneRACE study (first 160 participants) plus 1,254 subjects from 6 global collaborators. Nearly every sample came with metadata listing a de-identified subject ID, COVID-19 status, age in years and sex. HLA class I and class II types, where available, came from metadata supplied by the sample provider rather than from assay-based typing. Paper-wide results and their limitations: Clinical and demographic metadata were provided uncurated, with the amount varying by source and participant.

From cysteine to phenylalanine, the CDR3 is 16 amino acids long. The retained sequence is limited to the CDR3, 48 bases, with the frame set at the first base. The germline V and J ends show losses of 5 bases and 2 bases respectively, and no gene match explains 7 bases of the junction. CDR1 and CDR2, looked up from the germline V gene, are SGHAT and FQNNGV. Of note for this clone: Its recognized antigen is unknown. No base-level quality is on record; no much larger clone is a single base apart.

In the prospective study, participants were about 18 to 95 years old, resided in about 25 geographic areas of the United States, and were enrolled through a virtual design. In the prospective study, participants were assigned to cohorts based on the clinical history participants reported in a screening survey and a study questionnaire. Recovered participants in ImmuneRACE Cohort 3 were defined by two consecutive negative NP/OP PCR tests, clearance by a healthcare professional, or resolution of symptoms. In the prospective study, whole blood, serum and a nasopharyngeal or oropharyngeal swab were collected from each participant by mobile phlebotomists. Participants in the prospective study had the option to provide additional blood draws and questionnaires over a roughly two-month period. Before DNA extraction, blood samples from the prospective study were shipped at room temperature or frozen. The immunoSEQ Assay, a bias-controlled multiplex PCR, was used to amplify TCRbeta CDR3 regions from genomic DNA. As for the authors' bioinformatics: Nucleated cell counts per sample were estimated from amplification of reference gene primers within the assay. Sequence reads were collapsed and filtered to measure the absolute abundance of every unique TCRbeta CDR3 rearrangement. For each sample, productive Simpson clonality was calculated by taking the square root of Simpson's diversity index across productive rearrangements. TCRdb carries this immuneACCESS record with in-frame sequences only. Its versions omit some clonotypes, under half of them owing to an unresolved V gene in the studies checked, with the rest unexplained. That table supplies the V and J calls and clone size; D and trimming were determined from the DNA. Counted in this sample were around 150,000 clones; roughly 83% of them appeared once. 10% to 15% of the sample goes to the ten largest clones.

The TCR was taken from a woman aged 55-70 years who had recovered from COVID-19. The V and J segments used are TRBV11-2 and TRBJ2-2, and 8 bases in between align with TRBD1. The sequencing input was PBMCs or T cells enriched from blood (not recorded which). The CDR3 region: CASSPWTGLNTGELFF. Read as DNA, the sequence is TGTGCCAGCAGCCCCTGGACAGGGCTAAACACCGGGGAGCTGTTTTTT.